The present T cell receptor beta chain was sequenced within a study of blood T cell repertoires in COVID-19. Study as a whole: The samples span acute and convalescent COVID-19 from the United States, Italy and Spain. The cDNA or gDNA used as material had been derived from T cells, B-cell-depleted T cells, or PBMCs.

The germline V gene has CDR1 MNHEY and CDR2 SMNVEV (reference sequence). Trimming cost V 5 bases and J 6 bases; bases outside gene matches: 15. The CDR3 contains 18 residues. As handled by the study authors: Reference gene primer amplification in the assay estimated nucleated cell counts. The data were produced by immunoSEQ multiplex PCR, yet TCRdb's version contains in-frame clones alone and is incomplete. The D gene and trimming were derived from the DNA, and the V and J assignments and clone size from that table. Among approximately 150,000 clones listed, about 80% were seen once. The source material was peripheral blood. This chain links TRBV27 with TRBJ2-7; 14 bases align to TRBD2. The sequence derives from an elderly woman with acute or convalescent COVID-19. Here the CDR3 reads CASSASGTSGRFNSEQYF. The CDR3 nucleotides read TGTGCCAGCAGTGCGTCCGGGACTAGCGGGAGATTTAATAGCGAGCAGTACTTC.